This T cell receptor (beta chain) was retrieved from a study of glioma-infiltrating T cells. Background on the study: Samples included WHO grade II oligodendrogliomas or astrocytomas and initial-diagnosis grade IV glioblastomas. Presurgical dexamethasone in glioma patients lasted six or fewer days. Broader study findings: Patients with low tissue-blood divergence carried a signature set of shared blood CDR3 motifs.

Amplification of TCR alpha and beta CDR3 regions from RNA used iRepertoire nested multiplex PCR. TCRdb ran MiXCR on the multiplex PCR reads and lists one entry per CDR3 protein. The sample carries around 390,000 distinct CDR3 sequences, around 45% recorded once. Concerning this clonotype itself: The antigen is undetermined.

With 4 bases removed from V and 9 bases from J, the gap between germline ends came to 20 bases. The germline V gene has CDR1 SGHRS and CDR2 YFSETQ. The CDR3 runs 15 residues. The TCR was taken from a human donor with low-grade glioma or glioblastoma, undergoing nonglioma brain surgery, or in good health (not recorded which). Sequences were obtained from glioma tissue, nonneoplastic brain tissue, or PBMCs (not recorded which). The chain has TRBV5-1 and TRBJ1-5; D is ambiguous. The CDR3 region has the DNA TGCGCCAGCAGCCCTATCGGGCCGGGAACTTGGCCCCAGCATTTT. It is translated as CASSPIGPGTWPQHF. The entire variable domain, with the rest obtained from reference TRBV5-1 and TRBJ1-5, is as follows: KAGVTQTPRYLIKTRGQQVTLSCSPISGHRSVSWYQQTPGQGLQFLFEYFSETQRNKGNFPGRFSGRQFSNSRSEMNVSTLELGDSALYLCASSPIGPGTWPQHFGDGTRLSIL.